This T cell receptor (beta chain) was identified during a study of control samples from healthy donors and cancer patients. The germline CDR1 and CDR2 sequences are MNHEY and SMNVEV (reference sequence). This CDR3 has 17 residues. After removal of 5 bases from V and 7 bases from J, the junction contained 14 bases not matched to a gene. Clones were read by immunoSEQ multiplex PCR, and TCRdb kept only the in-frame ones, dropping some. The sample consists of approximately 140,000 clones, 90% to 95% of them appearing once. The V gene is TRBV27, the J gene TRBJ1-4, with 9 bases matching TRBD1. The TCR sequence derives from a man aged 18 to 30 in good health. Sequenced input: blood. CDR3 DNA: TGTGCCAGCAGTCCCGGGACAGGGTTTTTGATGGGTGAAAAACTGTTTTTT. This gives the protein CASSPGTGFLMGEKLFF.